This is a list of T cell receptor beta chains from one sample in a study of shared clonotypes between healthy human individuals. Using immunoSEQ multiplex PCR, the repertoire was profiled, and TCRdb retains in-frame clones only, with some absent. This sample has around 100,000 clones, with 67% found just once. Sequenced input: memory CD8+ T cells sorted from blood. These receptors were obtained from a woman aged 30 to 39 in good health. Each CDR3 is given with its conserved first and last residue. A D gene is named only where the DNA matches it firmly. Clone size, where shown, is once, few, many, or a class for clones that have expanded.

abundance: .
v_gene: TRBV30
d_gene: .
j_gene: TRBJ2-7
CDR3aa: CAWSGGYEQYF
CDR3nt: TGTGCCTGGAGTGGGGGGTACGAGCAGTACTTC

abundance: .
v_gene: TRBV19
d_gene: .
j_gene: TRBJ1-1
CDR3aa: CASSIPGGRMNTEAFF
CDR3nt: TGTGCCAGTAGTATTCCGGGGGGACGCATGAACACTGAAGCTTTCTTT

abundance: .
v_gene: TRBV4-1
d_gene: .
j_gene: TRBJ1-3
CDR3aa: CASSQDGDSGNTIYF
CDR3nt: TGCGCCAGCAGCCAAGACGGTGACTCTGGAAACACCATATATTTT

abundance: .
v_gene: TRBV11-2
d_gene: .
j_gene: TRBJ2-1
CDR3aa: CASSSRDLPLYNEQFF
CDR3nt: TGTGCCAGCAGCTCGCGGGACCTTCCCCTTTACAATGAGCAGTTCTTC

abundance: once
v_gene: TRBV7-9
d_gene: .
j_gene: TRBJ1-2
CDR3aa: CASSPFLLYGYTF
CDR3nt: TGTGCCAGCAGCCCGTTCCTACTCTATGGCTACACCTTC

abundance: once
v_gene: TRBV7-6
d_gene: .
j_gene: TRBJ2-7
CDR3aa: CASSFLGEGLEQYF
CDR3nt: TGTGCCAGCAGCTTTTTGGGAGAAGGTCTCGAGCAGTACTTC

abundance: .
v_gene: TRBV30
d_gene: TRBD1
j_gene: TRBJ2-7
CDR3aa: CAWGDRDGYEQYF
CDR3nt: TGTGCCTGGGGGGACAGGGACGGGTACGAGCAGTACTTC

abundance: .
v_gene: TRBV6-4
d_gene: TRBD1
j_gene: TRBJ1-4
CDR3aa: CASSDSQGGEKLFF
CDR3nt: TGTGCCAGCAGTGACTCTCAGGGGGGAGAAAAACTGTTTTTT

abundance: .
v_gene: TRBV21-1
d_gene: .
j_gene: TRBJ1-5
CDR3aa: CAELKTGRKNQPQHF
CDR3nt: TGTGCCGAACTTAAAACCGGGAGGAAGAATCAGCCCCAGCATTTT

abundance: .
v_gene: TRBV7-9
d_gene: .
j_gene: TRBJ1-2
CDR3aa: CASSLIYTYGYTF
CDR3nt: TGTGCCAGCAGCTTAATCTATACCTATGGCTACACCTTC

abundance: .
v_gene: TRBV11-2
d_gene: TRBD2
j_gene: TRBJ2-7
CDR3aa: CASSYDGGTSEYEQYF
CDR3nt: TGTGCCAGCAGCTACGATGGCGGGACTAGCGAGTACGAGCAGTACTTC

abundance: .
v_gene: TRBV29-1
d_gene: .
j_gene: TRBJ2-3
CDR3aa: CSVDRAATDTQYF
CDR3nt: TGCAGCGTTGATAGGGCGGCCACAGATACGCAGTATTTT

abundance: .
v_gene: TRBV6-5
d_gene: .
j_gene: TRBJ1-5
CDR3aa: CASSPDRNYQPQHF
CDR3nt: TGTGCCAGCAGCCCAGACAGGAACTATCAGCCCCAGCATTTT

abundance: few
v_gene: TRBV28
d_gene: TRBD2
j_gene: TRBJ2-7
CDR3aa: CASSLLKREGPYEQYF
CDR3nt: TGTGCCAGCAGTCTCCTAAAGCGGGAGGGCCCCTACGAGCAGTACTTC

abundance: .
v_gene: TRBV4-1
d_gene: .
j_gene: TRBJ2-5
CDR3aa: CASSQDPPGSGQETQYF
CDR3nt: TGCGCCAGCAGCCAAGATCCCCCAGGGTCAGGTCAAGAGACCCAGTACTTC

abundance: .
v_gene: TRBV25-1
d_gene: TRBD2
j_gene: TRBJ2-1
CDR3aa: CASSDPSGSIYNEQFF
CDR3nt: TGTGCCAGCAGTGATCCTAGCGGGAGTATCTACAATGAGCAGTTCTTC

abundance: .
v_gene: TRBV30
d_gene: .
j_gene: TRBJ2-5
CDR3aa: CAWSVYTVQETQYF
CDR3nt: TGTGCCTGGAGTGTGTATACAGTACAAGAGACCCAGTACTTC

abundance: .
v_gene: TRBV25-1
d_gene: TRBD2
j_gene: TRBJ2-3
CDR3aa: CASRWTGGKDTQYF
CDR3nt: TGTGCCAGCAGGTGGACGGGGGGAAAAGATACGCAGTATTTT

abundance: .
v_gene: TRBV18
d_gene: .
j_gene: TRBJ2-6
CDR3aa: CASSPRRRSGANVLTF
CDR3nt: TGTGCCAGCTCACCGAGACGGCGCTCTGGGGCCAACGTCCTGACTTTC

abundance: .
v_gene: TRBV2
d_gene: .
j_gene: TRBJ1-4
CDR3aa: CASLGQSNEKLFF
CDR3nt: TGTGCCAGCTTGGGTCAGTCGAATGAAAAACTGTTTTTT

abundance: .
v_gene: TRBV2
d_gene: .
j_gene: TRBJ1-5
CDR3aa: CASSEAGQGLNQPQHF
CDR3nt: TGTGCCAGCAGTGAAGCGGGCCAGGGGCTTAATCAGCCCCAGCATTTT

abundance: .
v_gene: TRBV5-1
d_gene: .
j_gene: TRBJ2-1
CDR3aa: CASSTDSSSYNEQFF
CDR3nt: TGCGCCAGCAGCACGGACTCGAGCTCCTACAATGAGCAGTTCTTC

abundance: .
v_gene: TRBV5-1
d_gene: TRBD2
j_gene: TRBJ2-1
CDR3aa: CASSLASGAYNEQFF
CDR3nt: TGCGCCAGCAGCTTGGCTAGCGGTGCCTACAATGAGCAGTTCTTC

abundance: .
v_gene: TRBV6-5
d_gene: TRBD2
j_gene: TRBJ2-5
CDR3aa: CASRRTSGSLETQYF
CDR3nt: TGTGCCAGCAGACGGACTAGCGGGAGTCTAGAGACCCAGTACTTC

abundance: .
v_gene: TRBV15
d_gene: TRBD2
j_gene: TRBJ2-1
CDR3aa: CATSSGEGGYNEQFF
CDR3nt: TGTGCCACAAGTAGCGGGGAAGGGGGCTACAATGAGCAGTTCTTC

abundance: once
v_gene: TRBV27
d_gene: TRBD1
j_gene: TRBJ2-7
CDR3aa: CASSGTAKSSYEQYF
CDR3nt: TGTGCCAGCAGTGGGACAGCCAAGAGCTCCTACGAGCAGTACTTC

abundance: .
v_gene: TRBV2
d_gene: .
j_gene: TRBJ2-1
CDR3aa: CASRYDSYNEQFF
CDR3nt: TGTGCCAGCAGGTACGACAGCTACAATGAGCAGTTCTTC

abundance: .
v_gene: TRBV13
d_gene: .
j_gene: TRBJ2-5
CDR3aa: CASSPAGLWGFGETQYF
CDR3nt: TGTGCCAGCAGCCCCGCCGGTCTTTGGGGGTTCGGTGAGACCCAGTACTTC

abundance: .
v_gene: TRBV2
d_gene: TRBD2
j_gene: TRBJ2-3
CDR3aa: CASSPGLAGATDTQYF
CDR3nt: TGTGCCAGCAGCCCGGGACTAGCGGGGGCCACAGATACGCAGTATTTT

abundance: .
v_gene: TRBV7-5
d_gene: .
j_gene: TRBJ1-5
CDR3aa: CVRSPGAPWPKGNSNQPQHF
CDR3nt: TGTGTCAGAAGCCCTGGGGCCCCCTGGCCGAAGGGAAATAGCAATCAGCCCCAGCATTTT

abundance: .
v_gene: TRBV6-1
d_gene: .
j_gene: TRBJ2-3
CDR3aa: CASRDTDTQYF
CDR3nt: TGTGCCTCGAGGGACACAGATACGCAGTATTTT

abundance: .
v_gene: TRBV27
d_gene: TRBD1
j_gene: TRBJ1-1
CDR3aa: CASSWGTGGNTEAFF
CDR3nt: TGTGCCAGCAGCTGGGGGACAGGGGGAAACACTGAAGCTTTCTTT

abundance: once
v_gene: TRBV7-9
d_gene: TRBD2
j_gene: TRBJ2-1
CDR3aa: CASSFRTSGHNEQFF
CDR3nt: TGTGCCAGCAGCTTTCGGACTAGCGGGCACAATGAGCAGTTCTTC

abundance: .
v_gene: TRBV21-1
d_gene: .
j_gene: TRBJ2-2
CDR3aa: CASSKAKKENTGELFF
CDR3nt: TGTGCCAGCAGCAAAGCTAAAAAAGAGAACACCGGGGAGCTGTTTTTT

abundance: .
v_gene: TRBV5-8
d_gene: .
j_gene: TRBJ2-4
CDR3aa: CASSLTGIYF
CDR3nt: TGTGCCAGCAGCTTAACAGGGATATACTTC

abundance: .
v_gene: TRBV5-6
d_gene: .
j_gene: TRBJ1-2
CDR3aa: CASSLFGYGYTF
CDR3nt: TGTGCCAGCAGCTTATTTGGATATGGCTACACCTTC

abundance: .
v_gene: TRBV28
d_gene: .
j_gene: TRBJ1-2
CDR3aa: CASSFPTWYGYTF
CDR3nt: TGTGCCAGCAGTTTCCCAACGTGGTATGGCTACACCTTC

abundance: .
v_gene: TRBV15
d_gene: TRBD2
j_gene: TRBJ2-1
CDR3aa: CATSRDRELAGAGEFF
CDR3nt: TGTGCCACCAGCAGAGATCGGGAGCTAGCGGGTGCCGGAGAGTTCTTC